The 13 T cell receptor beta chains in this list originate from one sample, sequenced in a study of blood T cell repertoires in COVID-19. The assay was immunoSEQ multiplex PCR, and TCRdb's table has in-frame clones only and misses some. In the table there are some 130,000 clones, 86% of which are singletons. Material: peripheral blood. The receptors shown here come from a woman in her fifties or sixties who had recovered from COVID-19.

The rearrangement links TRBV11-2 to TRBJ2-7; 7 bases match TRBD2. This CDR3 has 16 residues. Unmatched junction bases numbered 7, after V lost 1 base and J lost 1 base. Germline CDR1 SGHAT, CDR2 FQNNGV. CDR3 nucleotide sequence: TGTGCCAGCAGCTTAGCGAGAGCGGGAAGGTCCTACGAGCAGTACTTC. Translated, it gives CASSLARAGRSYEQYF.

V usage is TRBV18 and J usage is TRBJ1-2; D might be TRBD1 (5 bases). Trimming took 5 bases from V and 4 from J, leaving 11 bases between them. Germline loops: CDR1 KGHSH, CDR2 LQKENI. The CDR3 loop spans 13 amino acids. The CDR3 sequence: CASSTDSSYGYTF. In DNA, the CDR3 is TGTGCCAGCTCAACAGACAGTTCCTATGGCTACACCTTC.

CDR3 nucleotide sequence: TGTGCCAGCAGCGCAAGATTGAGCGGGAGGAATGGGGCCGGGGAGCTGTTTTTT. Translation: CASSARLSGRNGAGELFF. The chain links TRBV9 to TRBJ2-2, with TRBD2 matching 9 bases. Unmatched junction bases numbered 15, after V lost 3 bases and J lost 6 bases. In germline, CDR1 is SGDLS, CDR2 YYNGEE. The CDR3 length is 18 residues. Using reference TRBV9 and TRBJ2-2 for the parts outside the CDR3, the full variable domain is DSGVTQTPKHLITATGQRVTLRCSPRSGDLSVYWYQQSLDQGLQFLIQYYNGEERAKGNILERFSAQQFPDLHSELNLSSLELGDSALYFCASSARLSGRNGAGELFFGEGSRLTVL.

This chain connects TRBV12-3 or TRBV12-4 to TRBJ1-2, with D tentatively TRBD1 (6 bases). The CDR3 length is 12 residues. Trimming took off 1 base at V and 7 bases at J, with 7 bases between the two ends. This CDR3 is CASSLGTAGYTF. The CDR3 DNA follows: TGTGCCAGCAGTTTAGGGACAGCTGGCTACACCTTC.

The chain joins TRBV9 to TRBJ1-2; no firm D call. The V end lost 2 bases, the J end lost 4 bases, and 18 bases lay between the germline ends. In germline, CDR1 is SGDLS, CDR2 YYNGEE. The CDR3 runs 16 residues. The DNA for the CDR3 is TGTGCCAGCAGCGTGTATGGGCAGATTAACGGCTATGGCTACACCTTC. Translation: CASSVYGQINGYGYTF.

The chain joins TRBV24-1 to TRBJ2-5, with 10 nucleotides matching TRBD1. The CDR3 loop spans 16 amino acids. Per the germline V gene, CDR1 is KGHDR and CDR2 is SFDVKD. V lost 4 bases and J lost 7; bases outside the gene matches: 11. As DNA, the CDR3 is TGTGCCACCAGTGACCCCATGGACAGGGGGGCAGGGACCCAGTACTTC. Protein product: CATSDPMDRGAGTQYF.

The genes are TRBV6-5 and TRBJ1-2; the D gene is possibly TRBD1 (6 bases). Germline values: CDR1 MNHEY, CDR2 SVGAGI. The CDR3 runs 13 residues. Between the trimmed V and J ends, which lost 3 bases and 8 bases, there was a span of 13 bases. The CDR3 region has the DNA TGTGCCAGCAGTTATCTACAGGGTTTCGGCTACACCTTC. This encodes CASSYLQGFGYTF.

As DNA, the CDR3 is TGTGCCACAGGGGTCGTTGGAGGCACTGAAGCTTTCTTT. The encoded protein is CATGVVGGTEAFF. This chain uses TRBV27 with TRBJ1-1; TRBD1 is a possible D gene (6 bases). The germline V gene encodes CDR1 MNHEY and CDR2 SMNVEV (reference sequence). This CDR3 has 13 residues. Trimming cost V 10 bases and J 4 bases, with 16 bases left between them.

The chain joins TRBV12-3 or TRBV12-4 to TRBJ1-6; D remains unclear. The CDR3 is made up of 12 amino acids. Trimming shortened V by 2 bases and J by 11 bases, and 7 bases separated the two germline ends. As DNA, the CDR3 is TGTGCCAGCAGTTTACGAGTTCCACCCCTCCACTTT. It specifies CASSLRVPPLHF.

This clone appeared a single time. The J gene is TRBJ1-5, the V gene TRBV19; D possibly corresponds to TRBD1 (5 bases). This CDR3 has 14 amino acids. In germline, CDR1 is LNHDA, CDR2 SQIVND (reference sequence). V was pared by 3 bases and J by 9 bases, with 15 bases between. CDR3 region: CASSIVTGTPPQHF. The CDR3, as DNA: TGTGCCAGTAGTATCGTAACAGGCACACCGCCCCAGCATTTT.

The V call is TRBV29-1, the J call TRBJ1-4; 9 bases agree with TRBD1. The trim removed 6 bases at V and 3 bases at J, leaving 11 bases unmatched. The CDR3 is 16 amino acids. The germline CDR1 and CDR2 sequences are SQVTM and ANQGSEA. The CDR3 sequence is CSVVGDRDMANEKLFF. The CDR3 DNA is TGCAGCGTCGTGGGGGACAGGGATATGGCTAATGAAAAACTGTTTTTT. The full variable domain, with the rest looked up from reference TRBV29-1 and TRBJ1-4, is SAVISQKPSRDICQRGTSLTIQCQVDSQVTMMFWYRQQPGQSLTLIATANQGSEATYESGFVIDKFPISRPNLTFSTLTVSNMSPEDSSIYLCSVVGDRDMANEKLFFGSGTQLSVL.

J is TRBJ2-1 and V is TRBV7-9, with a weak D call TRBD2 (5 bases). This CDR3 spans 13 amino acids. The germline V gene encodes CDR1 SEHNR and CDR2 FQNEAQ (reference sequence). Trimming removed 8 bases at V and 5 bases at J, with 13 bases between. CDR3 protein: CASQRLPHNEQFF. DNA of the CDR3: TGTGCCAGCCAGCGGCTCCCCCACAATGAGCAGTTCTTC.

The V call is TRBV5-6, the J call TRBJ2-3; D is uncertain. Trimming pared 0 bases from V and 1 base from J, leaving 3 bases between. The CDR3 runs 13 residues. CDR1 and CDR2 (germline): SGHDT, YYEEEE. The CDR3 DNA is TGTGCCAGCAGCTTGGGAGGCACAGATACGCAGTATTTT. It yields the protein CASSLGGTDTQYF.